The clone carrying this T cell receptor (beta chain) was seen many times. This specimen comes from a study of early T cells in non-severe SARS-CoV-2 infection. Study at large: Sequencing targeted bulk RNA from unsorted whole blood, leaving chains unpaired.

Individual cDNA molecules carried attached unique molecular identifiers. TCRdb reanalysed the 5' RACE reads using MiXCR and keeps one entry per CDR3 protein. Among about 83,000 distinct CDR3 sequences listed, 12% to 15% were seen once. Germline loops: CDR1 DFQATT, CDR2 SNEGSKA (reference sequence). The CDR3 has 12 residues. V dropped 3 bases and J dropped 8 bases, with 13 bases sitting between them. The V call is TRBV20-1, the J call TRBJ1-2; D possibly corresponds to TRBD1 (5 bases). This clonotype was sampled from an adult who was a healthcare worker with PCR-confirmed SARS-CoV-2 infection or an uninfected control (not recorded which). The sample comprised whole blood. CDR3 protein: CSARLGGVGYTF. CDR3 sequence (DNA): TGCAGTGCTAGGCTCGGGGGGGTCGGCTACACCTTC.